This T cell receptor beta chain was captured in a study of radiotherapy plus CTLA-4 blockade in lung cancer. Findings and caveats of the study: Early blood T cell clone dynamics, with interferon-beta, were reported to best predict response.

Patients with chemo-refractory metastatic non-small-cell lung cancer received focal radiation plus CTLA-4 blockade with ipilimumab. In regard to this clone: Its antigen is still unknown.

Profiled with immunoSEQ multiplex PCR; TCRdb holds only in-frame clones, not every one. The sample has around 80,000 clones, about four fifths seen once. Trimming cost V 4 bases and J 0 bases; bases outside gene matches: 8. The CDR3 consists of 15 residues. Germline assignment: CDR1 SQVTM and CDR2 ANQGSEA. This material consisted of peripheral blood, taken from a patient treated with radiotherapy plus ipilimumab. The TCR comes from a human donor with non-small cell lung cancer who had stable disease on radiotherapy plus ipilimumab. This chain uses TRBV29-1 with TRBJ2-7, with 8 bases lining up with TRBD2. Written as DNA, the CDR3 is TGCAGCGTTGGGGCTAGCGGGTTTTTCTCCTACGAGCAGTACTTC. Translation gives CSVGASGFFSYEQYF.